The 5 T cell receptor beta chains presented below share a single source sample, sequenced in a study of blood T cell repertoires in COVID-19 (dated by TCRdb to about 2020). To prepare the library, the immunoSEQ multiplex PCR assay was applied. TCRdb took this table from immuneACCESS and kept in-frame rearrangements with V and J called. Such tables lack part of the clones; where checked against another copy, unresolved V genes explain under half of the gap, and the rest is unexplained. The sample table holds 200,000 to 300,000 clones, of which about 80% were seen once. 1.5% to 2% of the sample comes from the top ten. The sequenced sample consisted of peripheral blood. All receptors come from an elderly woman with acute or convalescent COVID-19.

The rearrangement joins TRBV4-2 to TRBJ2-3, with a possible D match to TRBD1 (5 bases). The CDR3 totals 15 residues. Germline values: CDR1 LGHNA, CDR2 YNFKEQ. The germline V and J ends were trimmed by 0 bases and 8 bases, with 15 bases remaining between them. The CDR3 protein is CASSQDRRTFGTQYF. The CDR3 DNA follows: TGTGCCAGCAGCCAAGATCGTCGGACATTTGGTACGCAGTATTTT.

This clone showed up just a few times. This chain links TRBV29-1 with TRBJ1-3, with D possibly matching TRBD1 (6 bases). CDR1 and CDR2 (germline): SQVTM, ANQGSEA. This CDR3 is 16 amino acids long. The V end lost 1 base, the J end lost 0 bases, and 13 bases lay between the germline ends. CDR3 loop: CSVEVGRGSSGNTIYF. The DNA of the CDR3 is TGCAGCGTTGAAGTCGGCAGGGGCTCCTCTGGAAACACCATATATTTT. The full variable domain, completed using reference TRBV29-1 and TRBJ1-3, is SAVISQKPSRDICQRGTSLTIQCQVDSQVTMMFWYRQQPGQSLTLIATANQGSEATYESGFVIDKFPISRPNLTFSTLTVSNMSPEDSSIYLCSVEVGRGSSGNTIYFGEGSWLTVV.

This clone appeared a single time. The chain is built from TRBV13 and TRBJ2-7, with a tentative D call TRBD2 (6 bases). The V gene's germline CDR1 is PRHDT and CDR2 FYEKMQ (reference sequence). CDR3 length equals 14 residues. The V end was cut by 5 bases, the J end by 3 bases, with 14 bases between. The CDR3 DNA is TGTGCCAGCAGCCTGACTGGGGGGAGCTACGAGCAGTACTTC. It translates to CASSLTGGSYEQYF. The full variable domain, completed using reference TRBV13 and TRBJ2-7, is AAGVIQSPRHLIKEKRETATLKCYPIPRHDTVYWYQQGPGQDPQFLISFYEKMQSDKGSIPDRFSAQQFSDYHSELNMSSLELGDSALYFCASSLTGGSYEQYFGPGTRLTVT.

The chain carries TRBV24-1 and TRBJ2-3, with D possibly TRBD2 on 7 matching bases. The CDR3 runs to 17 residues. Trimming pared 2 bases from V and 1 base from J, leaving 15 bases between. Germline V gene data show CDR1 as KGHDR and CDR2 as SFDVKD. The CDR3 sequence is CATSDSKQGGGTDTQYF. CDR3 nucleotides: TGTGCCACCAGTGATTCAAAACAGGGAGGGGGCACAGATACGCAGTATTTT.

The V gene is TRBV7-9, the J gene TRBJ1-2; TRBD1 might be the D (5 bases). Germline CDR1 reads SEHNR; CDR2 reads FQNEAQ (reference sequence). V was shortened by 3 bases and J by 3 bases, with 14 bases between the two germline ends. The CDR3 sequence is 15 residues long. CDR3 sequence (DNA): TGTGCCAGCAGCTTCTTCAGCGCGGGGGACTATGGCTACACCTTC. This encodes CASSFFSAGDYGYTF.